The 9 T cell receptor beta chains listed next were all sequenced from one sample in a study of T cell changes during pregnancy in multiple sclerosis. Assay used: immunoSEQ multiplex PCR; TCRdb lists only in-frame clones, some missing. The data show 36,000 or so clones, with 89% seen just once and around 10% held by the top ten. The starting material was CD8+ T cells from peripheral blood mononuclear cells, obtained in the third trimester of pregnancy. Receptors originate from a female donor with multiple sclerosis, enrolled in a pregnancy study.

CDR3 region: CASSSGRDREHEQYF. The CDR3 DNA sequence: TGTGCCAGCAGCTCGGGGCGGGACAGGGAGCACGAGCAGTACTTC. The V gene is TRBV5-5, the J gene TRBJ2-7; 9 bases agree with TRBD1. Germline assignment: CDR1 SGHKS and CDR2 YYEKEE (reference sequence). The V and J ends lost 3 bases and 5 bases, in that order; junction bases with no gene match: 9. The CDR3 is 15 residues long.

This clone was recorded a few times. The chain combines TRBV6-4 with TRBJ1-5; a possible D gene is TRBD1 (6 bases). Germline CDR1 and CDR2: MRHNA and SNTAGT. CDR3 length equals 15 residues. Trimming left V 6 bases short and J 2 bases short, with 14 bases between. CDR3 bases: TGTGCCAGCAGCGCCCAGGCAGGGGGCAATCAGCCCCAGCATTTT. Amino acids: CASSAQAGGNQPQHF.

The rearrangement joins TRBV4-1 to TRBJ1-2; perhaps TRBD1 as D (5 bases). In germline, CDR1 is MGHRA, CDR2 YSYEKL. V lost 0 bases to trimming and J lost 0 bases, with 11 bases between them. The CDR3 loop spans 16 amino acids. The CDR3 reads CASSQDVREANYGYTF. CDR3 sequence (DNA): TGCGCCAGCAGCCAAGACGTCAGGGAAGCTAACTATGGCTACACCTTC.

The V and J genes are TRBV10-3 and TRBJ1-1; D is undetermined. The CDR3 extends over 14 amino acids. Germline assignment: CDR1 ENHRY and CDR2 SYGVKD. Trimming left V 4 bases short and J 0 bases short, with 9 bases between. Here the CDR3 DNA reads TGTGCCATCAGTGTTTTACCGGTGAACACTGAAGCTTTCTTT. It yields the protein CAISVLPVNTEAFF.

J is TRBJ2-1 and V is TRBV19, with TRBD1 matching 9 bases. The germline V gene has CDR1 LNHDA and CDR2 SQIVND (reference sequence). The trim removed 7 bases at V and 3 bases at J, leaving 7 bases unmatched. This CDR3 region has 15 residues. CDR3 sequence: CASTMTGGDYNEQFF. The CDR3 bases are TGTGCCAGTACCATGACAGGGGGGGACTACAATGAGCAGTTCTTC.

The CDR3 loop reads CASSQSGGAPYEQYF. CDR3 bases: TGCGCCAGCAGCCAAAGCGGGGGGGCCCCCTACGAGCAGTACTTC. The chain joins TRBV4-3 to TRBJ2-7; 10 positions match TRBD2. Germline lookup yields CDR1 LGHNA and CDR2 YSLEER. CDR3 length equals 15 residues. The J segment lost 2 bases and the V segment lost 2 bases, leaving 3 bases of the junction unmatched.

The V and J genes are TRBV6-1 and TRBJ2-7; D gene uncertain. Trimming removed 3 bases at V and 3 bases at J, with 9 bases between. The CDR3 sequence is 13 residues long. Germline V gene lookup returns CDR1 MNHNS and CDR2 SASEGT. This CDR3 reads CASSDISGYEQYF. The CDR3 nucleotides read TGTGCCAGCAGTGATATTAGTGGCTACGAGCAGTACTTC.

V gene TRBV7-3 combines with J gene TRBJ2-7; 7 bases line up with TRBD2. J was trimmed by 2 bases and V by 2 bases; bases with no gene match: 6. This CDR3 has 15 residues. Germline values: CDR1 SGHTA, CDR2 FQGTGA. CDR3: CASSLSGGGTYEQYF. CDR3 coding DNA: TGTGCCAGCAGCTTATCGGGCGGGGGAACCTACGAGCAGTACTTC.

The chain joins TRBV19 to TRBJ1-5; tentative D call: TRBD1 (6 bases). This CDR3 spans 14 amino acids. From germline, CDR1 is LNHDA and CDR2 SQIVND (reference sequence). V was cut by 3 bases and J by 7 bases, with 13 bases left in between. CDR3 nucleotide sequence: TGTGCCAGTAGTATCTTACAGGGTTCACAGCCCCAGCATTTT. It specifies CASSILQGSQPQHF.